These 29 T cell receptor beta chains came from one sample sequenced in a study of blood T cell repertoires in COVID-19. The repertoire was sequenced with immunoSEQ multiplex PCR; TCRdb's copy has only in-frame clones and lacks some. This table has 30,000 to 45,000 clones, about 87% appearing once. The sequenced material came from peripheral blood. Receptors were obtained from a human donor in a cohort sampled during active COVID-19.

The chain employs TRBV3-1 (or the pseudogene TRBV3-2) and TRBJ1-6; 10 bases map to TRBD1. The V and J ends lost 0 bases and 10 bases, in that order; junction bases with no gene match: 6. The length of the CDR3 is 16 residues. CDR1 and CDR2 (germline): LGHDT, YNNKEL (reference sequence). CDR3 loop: CASSQEGTGANSPLHF. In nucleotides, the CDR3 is TGTGCCAGCAGCCAAGAAGGGACAGGGGCGAACTCACCCCTCCACTTT.

For the CDR3, the DNA is TGCGCCAGCAGCTTGGGGGGGCGCACTGATGGCTACACCTTC. Translating it yields CASSLGGRTDGYTF. The rearrangement uses TRBV5-1 and TRBJ1-2, with D perhaps matching TRBD1 (6 bases). Between the trimmed V and J ends, which lost 0 bases and 6 bases, there was a span of 12 bases. This CDR3 has 14 residues. Germline CDR1 SGHRS, CDR2 YFSETQ.

In DNA form, the CDR3 reads TGTGCCAGCAGCGTAGAGTCCCGGTTTGGCTATGGCTACACCTTC. Its protein product is CASSVESRFGYGYTF. The genes are TRBV9 and TRBJ1-2; no firm D call. The length of the CDR3 is 15 residues. Trimming removed 0 bases from V and 4 bases from J, with 13 bases in between. The germline V gene has CDR1 SGDLS and CDR2 YYNGEE.

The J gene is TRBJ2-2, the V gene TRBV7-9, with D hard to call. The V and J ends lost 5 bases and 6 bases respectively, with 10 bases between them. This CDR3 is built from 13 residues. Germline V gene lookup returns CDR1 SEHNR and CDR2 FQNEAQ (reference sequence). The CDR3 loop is CASSLDLAGELFF. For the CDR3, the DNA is TGTGCCAGCAGCCTAGACTTGGCCGGGGAGCTGTTTTTT. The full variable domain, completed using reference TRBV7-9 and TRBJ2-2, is DTGVSQNPRHKITKRGQNVTFRCDPISEHNRLYWYRQTLGQGPEFLTYFQNEAQLEKSRLLSDRFSAERPKGSFSTLEIQRTEQGDSAMYLCASSLDLAGELFFGEGSRLTVL.

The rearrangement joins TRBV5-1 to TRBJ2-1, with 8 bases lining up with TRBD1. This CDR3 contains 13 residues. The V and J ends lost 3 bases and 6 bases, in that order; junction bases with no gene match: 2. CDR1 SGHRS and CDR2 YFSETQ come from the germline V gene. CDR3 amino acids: CASSWTGPNEQFF. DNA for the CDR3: TGCGCCAGCAGCTGGACAGGGCCCAATGAGCAGTTCTTC.

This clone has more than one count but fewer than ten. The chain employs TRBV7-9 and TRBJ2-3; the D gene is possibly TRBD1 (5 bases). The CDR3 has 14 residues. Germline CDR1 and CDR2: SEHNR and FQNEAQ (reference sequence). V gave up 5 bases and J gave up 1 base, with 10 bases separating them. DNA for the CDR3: TGTGCCAGCAGCCCCTTGGGGCGCACAGATACGCAGTATTTT. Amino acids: CASSPLGRTDTQYF.

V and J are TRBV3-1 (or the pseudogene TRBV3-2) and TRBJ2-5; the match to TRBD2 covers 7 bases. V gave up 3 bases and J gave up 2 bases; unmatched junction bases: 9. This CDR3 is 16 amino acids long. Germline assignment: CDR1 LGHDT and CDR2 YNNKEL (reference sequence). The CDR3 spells CASSQPWGGGQETQYF. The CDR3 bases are TGTGCCAGCAGCCAGCCTTGGGGGGGTGGGCAAGAGACCCAGTACTTC.

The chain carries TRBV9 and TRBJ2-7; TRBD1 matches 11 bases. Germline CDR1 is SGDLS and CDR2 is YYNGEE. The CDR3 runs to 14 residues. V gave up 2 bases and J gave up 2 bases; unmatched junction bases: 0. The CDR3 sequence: CASSVGQGAYEQYF. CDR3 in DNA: TGTGCCAGCAGCGTGGGACAGGGGGCCTACGAGCAGTACTTC.

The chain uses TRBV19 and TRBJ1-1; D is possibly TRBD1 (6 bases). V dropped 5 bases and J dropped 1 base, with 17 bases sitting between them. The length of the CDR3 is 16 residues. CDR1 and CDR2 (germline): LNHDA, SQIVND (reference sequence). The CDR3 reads CASSPSYRVSNTEAFF. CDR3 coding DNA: TGTGCCAGTAGTCCCAGTTACAGGGTTTCGAACACTGAAGCTTTCTTT.

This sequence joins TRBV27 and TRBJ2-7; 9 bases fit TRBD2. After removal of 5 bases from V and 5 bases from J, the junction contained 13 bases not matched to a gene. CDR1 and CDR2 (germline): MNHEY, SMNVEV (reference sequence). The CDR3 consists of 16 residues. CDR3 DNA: TGTGCCAGCAGTGCGCTTTGGCGGGAGGGTCTAAACGAGCAGTACTTC. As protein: CASSALWREGLNEQYF.

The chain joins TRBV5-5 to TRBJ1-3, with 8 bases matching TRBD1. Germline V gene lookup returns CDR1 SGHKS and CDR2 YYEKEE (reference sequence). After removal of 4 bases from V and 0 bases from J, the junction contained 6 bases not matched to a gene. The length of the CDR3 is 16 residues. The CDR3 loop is CASSLGQVSSGNTIYF. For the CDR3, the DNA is TGTGCCAGCAGCCTGGGACAGGTCAGCTCTGGAAACACCATATATTTT.

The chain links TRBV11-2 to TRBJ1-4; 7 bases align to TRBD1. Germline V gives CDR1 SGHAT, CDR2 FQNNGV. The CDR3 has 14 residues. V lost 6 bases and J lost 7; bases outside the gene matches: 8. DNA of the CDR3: TGTGCCAGCAGTCGAACAGGGGCGGGTGAAAAACTGTTTTTT. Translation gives CASSRTGAGEKLFF.

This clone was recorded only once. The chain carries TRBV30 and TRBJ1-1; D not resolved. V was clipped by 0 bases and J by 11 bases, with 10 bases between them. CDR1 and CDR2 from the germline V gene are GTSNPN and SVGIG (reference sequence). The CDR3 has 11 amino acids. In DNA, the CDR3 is TGTGCCTGGAGTGTGAGGGTTGGCGCTTTCTTT. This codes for CAWSVRVGAFF.

Here the CDR3 reads CASSPLNGLANTEAFF. CDR3 DNA: TGTGCCAGCTCACCACTGAACGGTCTCGCGAACACTGAAGCTTTCTTT. V usage is TRBV18 and J usage is TRBJ1-1; D gene unclear. Trimming took off 1 base at V and 1 base at J, with 13 bases between the two ends. The CDR3 length is 16 residues. Germline lookup yields CDR1 KGHSH and CDR2 LQKENI.

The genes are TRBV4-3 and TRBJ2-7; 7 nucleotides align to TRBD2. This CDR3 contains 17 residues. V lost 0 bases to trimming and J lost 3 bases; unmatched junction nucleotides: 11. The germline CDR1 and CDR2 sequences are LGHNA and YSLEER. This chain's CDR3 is CASSQDEGLAGGYEQYF. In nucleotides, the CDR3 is TGCGCCAGCAGCCAAGATGAGGGATTAGCGGGTGGCTACGAGCAGTACTTC.

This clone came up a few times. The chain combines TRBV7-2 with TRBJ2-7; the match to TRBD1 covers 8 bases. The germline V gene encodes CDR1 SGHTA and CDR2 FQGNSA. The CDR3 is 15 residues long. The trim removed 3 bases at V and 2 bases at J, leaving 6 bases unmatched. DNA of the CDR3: TGTGCCAGCAGCTTGGGGACAGGAGGGGCCTACGAGCAGTACTTC. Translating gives CASSLGTGGAYEQYF.

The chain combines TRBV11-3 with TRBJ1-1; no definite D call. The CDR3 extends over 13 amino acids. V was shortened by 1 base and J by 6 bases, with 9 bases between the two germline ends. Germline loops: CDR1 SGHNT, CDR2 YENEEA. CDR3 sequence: CASSLVLGSEAFF. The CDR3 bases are TGTGCCAGCAGCTTAGTGCTGGGCTCTGAAGCTTTCTTT.

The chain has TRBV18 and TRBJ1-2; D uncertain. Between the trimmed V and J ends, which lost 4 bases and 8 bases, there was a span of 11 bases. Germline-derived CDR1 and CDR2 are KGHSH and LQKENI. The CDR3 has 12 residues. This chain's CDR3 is CASSRIEGGYTF. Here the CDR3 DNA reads TGTGCCAGCTCACGTATAGAGGGAGGCTACACCTTC.

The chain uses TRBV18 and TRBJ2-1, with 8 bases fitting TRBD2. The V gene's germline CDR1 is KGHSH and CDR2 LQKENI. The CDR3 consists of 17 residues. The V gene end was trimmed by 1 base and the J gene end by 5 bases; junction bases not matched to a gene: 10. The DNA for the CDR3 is TGTGCCAGCTCACCACGGGATAGCGGGGTATACAACAATGAGCAGTTCTTC. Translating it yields CASSPRDSGVYNNEQFF.

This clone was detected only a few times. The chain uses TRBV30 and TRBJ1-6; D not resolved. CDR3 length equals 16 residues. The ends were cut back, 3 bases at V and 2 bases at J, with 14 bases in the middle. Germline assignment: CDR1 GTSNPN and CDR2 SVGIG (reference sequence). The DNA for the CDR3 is TGTGCCTGGAGAGCGAGGGAAAGGACCTATAATTCACCCCTCCACTTT. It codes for CAWRARERTYNSPLHF.

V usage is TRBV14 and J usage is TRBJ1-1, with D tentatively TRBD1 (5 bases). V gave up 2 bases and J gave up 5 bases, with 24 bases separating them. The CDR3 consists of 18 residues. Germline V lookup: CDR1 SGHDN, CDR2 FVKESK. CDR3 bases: TGTGCCAGCAGCCAAAGATTTCGGACACCCAGTGGTGAGACTGAAGCTTTCTTT. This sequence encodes CASSQRFRTPSGETEAFF. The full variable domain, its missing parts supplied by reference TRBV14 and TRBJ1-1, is EAGVTQFPSHSVIEKGQTVTLRCDPISGHDNLYWYRRVMGKEIKFLLHFVKESKQDESGMPNNRFLAERTGGTYSTLKVQPAELEDSGVYFCASSQRFRTPSGETEAFFGQGTRLTVV.

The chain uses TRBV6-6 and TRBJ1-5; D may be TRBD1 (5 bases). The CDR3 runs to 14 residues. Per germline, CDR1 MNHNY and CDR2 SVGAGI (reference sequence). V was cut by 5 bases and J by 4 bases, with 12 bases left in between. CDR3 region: CASSPTRQNQPQHF. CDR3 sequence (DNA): TGTGCCAGCAGTCCCACCCGACAGAATCAGCCCCAGCATTTT.

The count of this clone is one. The chain's CDR3 is CASSQDWSVTEEKLFF. CDR3 DNA sequence: TGCGCCAGCAGCCAAGATTGGTCCGTGACAGAGGAAAAACTGTTTTTT. The rearrangement links TRBV4-1 to TRBJ1-4; a possible D gene is TRBD1 (5 bases). In germline, CDR1 is MGHRA, CDR2 YSYEKL. Trimming removed 0 bases from V and 8 bases from J, with 16 bases in between. The CDR3 is 16 amino acids.

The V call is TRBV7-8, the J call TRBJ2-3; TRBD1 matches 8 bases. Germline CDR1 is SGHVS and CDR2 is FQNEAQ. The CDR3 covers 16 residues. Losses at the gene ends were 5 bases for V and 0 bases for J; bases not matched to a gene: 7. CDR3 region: CASSGQGASSTDTQYF. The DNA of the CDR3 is TGTGCCAGCAGCGGCCAGGGGGCCTCTAGCACAGATACGCAGTATTTT.

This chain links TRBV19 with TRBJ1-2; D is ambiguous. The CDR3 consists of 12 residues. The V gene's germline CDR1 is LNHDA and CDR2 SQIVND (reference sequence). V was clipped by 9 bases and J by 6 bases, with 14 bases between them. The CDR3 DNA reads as TGTGCCAGCCAACAGACGCCTCATGGCTACACCTTC. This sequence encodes CASQQTPHGYTF.

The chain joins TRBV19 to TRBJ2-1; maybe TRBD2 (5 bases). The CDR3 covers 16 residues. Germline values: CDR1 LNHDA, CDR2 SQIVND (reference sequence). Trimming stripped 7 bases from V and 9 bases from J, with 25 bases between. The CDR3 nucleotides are TGTGCCAGTACCCCCCTTCAGCGAGCGGCTGTAGGTGAGCAGTTCTTC. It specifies CASTPLQRAAVGEQFF.

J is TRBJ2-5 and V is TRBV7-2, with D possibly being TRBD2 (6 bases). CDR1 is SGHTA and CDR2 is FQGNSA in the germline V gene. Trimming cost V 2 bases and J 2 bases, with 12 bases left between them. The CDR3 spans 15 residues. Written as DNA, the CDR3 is TGTGCCAGCAGCTTAAGTGGGACTCCACAAGAGACCCAGTACTTC. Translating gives CASSLSGTPQETQYF.

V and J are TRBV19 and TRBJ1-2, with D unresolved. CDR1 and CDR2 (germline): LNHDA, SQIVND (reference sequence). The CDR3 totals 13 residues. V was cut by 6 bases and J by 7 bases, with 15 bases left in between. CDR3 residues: CASRFAALIGYTF. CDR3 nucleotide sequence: TGTGCCAGTAGATTCGCGGCTCTAATTGGCTACACCTTC. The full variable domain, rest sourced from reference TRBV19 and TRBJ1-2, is DGGITQSPKYLFRKEGQNVTLSCEQNLNHDAMYWYRQDPGQGLRLIYYSQIVNDFQKGDIAEGYSVSREKKESFPLTVTSAQKNPTAFYLCASRFAALIGYTFGSGTRLTVV.

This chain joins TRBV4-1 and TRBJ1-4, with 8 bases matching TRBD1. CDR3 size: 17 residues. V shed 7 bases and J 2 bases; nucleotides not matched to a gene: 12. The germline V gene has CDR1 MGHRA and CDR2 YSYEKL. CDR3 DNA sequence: TGCGCCAGCACCACCTCGACAGGGGTAGAGACTAATGAAAAACTGTTTTTT. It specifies CASTTSTGVETNEKLFF.